The 4 T cell receptor beta chains below were found in one sample sequenced in a study of regulatory T cells in long-lasting Graves disease. Construction of the TCR beta libraries employed iRepertoire HTBI primers in conjunction with Arm-PCR of CDR3 regions. TCRdb used MiXCR to reprocess the multiplex PCR reads, holding one entry per CDR3 protein. This table has some 420,000 distinct CDR3 sequences, about 22% appearing once. Time point reported: persistent/refractory GD, antithyroid drugs over 5 years with positive TRAb. PBMC RNA was the source of the TCR library. Specimen: peripheral blood mononuclear cells (PBMCs), collected when the disease was refractory, from a patient treated with antithyroid drugs. Receptors were obtained from a female donor with Graves disease.

This clonotype has a single count. The CDR3 carries no conserved terminal phenylalanine or tryptophan, so it likely arises from a read error. This chain links TRBV30 with TRBJ2-5; 7 nucleotides line up with TRBD2. Germline-derived CDR1 and CDR2 are GTSNPN and SVGIG (reference sequence). Trimming removed 5 bases from V and 1 base from J; junction bases left unmatched: 1. The CDR3 consists of 12 residues. The CDR3 nucleotides read TGTGCCTGGCGGGGGGTCCAAGAGACCCAGTACCTC. Residues: CAWRGVQETQYL.

This clonotype was detected only a few times. The rearrangement joins TRBV14 to TRBJ1-1, with D possibly TRBD1 on 6 matching bases. Trimming pared 2 bases from V and 5 bases from J, leaving 9 bases between. Per germline, CDR1 SGHDN and CDR2 FVKESK. The CDR3 runs to 13 residues. CDR3 in amino acids: CASSQQGWTEAFF. CDR3 DNA sequence: TGTGCCAGCAGCCAACAGGGGTGGACTGAAGCTTTCTTT. Together with reference TRBV14 and TRBJ1-1, the CDR3 gives the full variable domain: EAGVTQFPSHSVIEKGQTVTLRCDPISGHDNLYWYRRVMGKEIKFLLHFVKESKQDESGMPNNRFLAERTGGTYSTLKVQPAELEDSGVYFCASSQQGWTEAFFGQGTRLTVV.

This clonotype has at least ten counts. The chain uses TRBV12-3 or TRBV12-4 and TRBJ2-6; D perhaps matches TRBD2 (6 bases). The length of the CDR3 is 20 residues. Trimming pared 6 bases from V and 0 bases from J, leaving 24 bases between. The CDR3 nucleotides read TGTGCCAGCAGCCTCGCCTGGGCGCGGGGCTTCAGCTCTGGGGCCAACGTCCTGACTTTC. Its protein is CASSLAWARGFSSGANVLTF.

This clonotype was observed at least ten times. The chain links TRBV28 to TRBJ1-6; D is unresolved. From germline, CDR1 is MDHEN and CDR2 SYDVKM. The CDR3 covers 15 residues. Trimming took off 3 bases at V and 4 bases at J, with 10 bases between the two ends. This CDR3 is CASSFQTEYNSPLHF. CDR3 nucleotides: TGTGCCAGCAGTTTCCAGACTGAGTATAATTCACCCCTCCACTTT. The full variable domain, in which reference TRBV28 and TRBJ1-6 provide the parts outside the CDR3, is DVKVTQSSRYLVKRTGEKVFLECVQDMDHENMFWYRQDPGLGLRLIYFSYDVKMKEKGDIPEGYSVSREKKERFSLILESASTNQTSMYLCASSFQTEYNSPLHFGNGTRLTVT.